A selection of T cell receptor beta chains follows, all from one sample in a study of low-dose radiotherapy and immunotherapy resistance in tumors. TCRdb itself ran the reads through MiXCR, one entry per CDR3 protein. The profile shows under 90,000 distinct CDR3 sequences, 15% to 20% of them singletons. The specimen was PBMCs, collected before treatment. The receptor source for this set is a male donor with prostate cancer. CDR3s include the opening cysteine and the closing phenylalanine or tryptophan. Each record gives: CDR3 length, J gene, D gene, clone size, V gene, CDR3 DNA, CDR3 protein. The D gene is left open where the match is weak. Where a row states a size, it is once, few, many or the class of an expanded clone; other rows omit it.

cdr3_length: 15
j_call: TRBJ2-6
d_call: -
clone_size: -
v_call: TRBV2
cdr3_nt: TGTGCCAGCATCCTATCTCGGGCTGGGGCCAACGTCCTGACTTTC
cdr3_aa: CASILSRAGANVLTF

cdr3_length: 15
j_call: TRBJ2-3
d_call: TRBD2
clone_size: many
v_call: TRBV6-6
cdr3_nt: TGTGCCAGCAGGGAGCGGGGGGGCCTTATAGATACGCAGTATTTT
cdr3_aa: CASRERGGLIDTQYF

cdr3_length: 14
j_call: TRBJ1-2
d_call: TRBD1
clone_size: -
v_call: TRBV5-4
cdr3_nt: TGTGCCAGCAGCTTGGTTGGCCCAGGGGGTGGCTACACCTTC
cdr3_aa: CASSLVGPGGGYTF

cdr3_length: 15
j_call: TRBJ1-1
d_call: -
clone_size: many
v_call: TRBV6-2/TRBV6-3
cdr3_nt: TGTGCCAGCAGTTACCCATCAGGAAGGCTGACTGAAGCTTTCTTT
cdr3_aa: CASSYPSGRLTEAFF

cdr3_length: 17
j_call: TRBJ2-2
d_call: -
clone_size: few
v_call: TRBV6-2/TRBV6-3
cdr3_nt: TGTGCCAGCACTAAGGAGCCCAGGGGAGGCGACACCGGGGAGCTGTTTTTT
cdr3_aa: CASTKEPRGGDTGELFF

cdr3_length: 15
j_call: TRBJ1-2
d_call: TRBD1
clone_size: -
v_call: TRBV12-3/TRBV12-4
cdr3_nt: TGTGCCAGCAGTTTTCGGGGGACAGGGATCTATGGCTACACCTTC
cdr3_aa: CASSFRGTGIYGYTF

cdr3_length: 18
j_call: TRBJ2-7
d_call: TRBD2
clone_size: many
v_call: TRBV11-1
cdr3_nt: TGTGCCAGCAGCCCAGATACTCTTAGCGGGACGCTCTCCTACGAGCAGTACTTC
cdr3_aa: CASSPDTLSGTLSYEQYF

cdr3_length: 14
j_call: TRBJ1-5
d_call: -
clone_size: -
v_call: TRBV23-1
cdr3_nt: TGCGCCAGCCCGGGACGACATAGCAATCAGCCCCAGCATTTT
cdr3_aa: CASPGRHSNQPQHF

cdr3_length: 18
j_call: TRBJ2-6
d_call: -
clone_size: many
v_call: TRBV13
cdr3_nt: TGTGCCAGCAGCCTCCGGGGCGCCTTTTACTCTGGGGCCAACGTCCTGACTTTC
cdr3_aa: CASSLRGAFYSGANVLTF

cdr3_length: 16
j_call: TRBJ2-3
d_call: TRBD2
clone_size: -
v_call: TRBV7-9
cdr3_nt: TGTGCCAGCAGCTTATACAGCGGGGGAGTCACAGATACGCAGTATTTT
cdr3_aa: CASSLYSGGVTDTQYF

cdr3_length: 14
j_call: TRBJ1-5
d_call: -
clone_size: many
v_call: TRBV7-3
cdr3_nt: TGTGCCAGCAGCCCCTCAGGGGATTCTCAGCCCCAGCATTTT
cdr3_aa: CASSPSGDSQPQHF

cdr3_length: 15
j_call: TRBJ1-1
d_call: -
clone_size: many
v_call: TRBV9
cdr3_nt: TGTGCCAGCAGCGTAGGCTTGGGGGCGGGCACTGAAGCTTTCTTT
cdr3_aa: CASSVGLGAGTEAFF

cdr3_length: 14
j_call: TRBJ2-7
d_call: -
clone_size: many
v_call: TRBV27
cdr3_nt: TGTGCCAGCAGTTTTGTTCGCGGAGGGGACGAGCAGTACTTC
cdr3_aa: CASSFVRGGDEQYF

cdr3_length: 15
j_call: TRBJ2-7
d_call: TRBD1
clone_size: many
v_call: TRBV19
cdr3_nt: TGTGCCAGTAGTCAAGTGGGGGACAGGGGGTACGAGCAGTACTTC
cdr3_aa: CASSQVGDRGYEQYF

cdr3_length: 15
j_call: TRBJ2-2
d_call: -
clone_size: many
v_call: TRBV7-9
cdr3_nt: TGTGCCAGCAGCTCGGGGGGCCTCTTCCCCGGGGAGCTGTTTTTT
cdr3_aa: CASSSGGLFPGELFF

cdr3_length: 15
j_call: TRBJ1-5
d_call: TRBD1
clone_size: many
v_call: TRBV12-5
cdr3_nt: TGTGCTAGTGGTTCGACGACAGGGAGGAATCAGCCCCAGCATTTT
cdr3_aa: CASGSTTGRNQPQHF

cdr3_length: 14
j_call: TRBJ1-3
d_call: -
clone_size: many
v_call: TRBV7-8
cdr3_nt: TGTGCCAGCAGCAACAGGGTCTCTGGAAACACCATATATTTT
cdr3_aa: CASSNRVSGNTIYF

cdr3_length: 14
j_call: TRBJ2-7
d_call: -
clone_size: many
v_call: TRBV2
cdr3_nt: TGTGCCAGCAGTGAGGAGGGAGTCTCCTACGAGCAGTACTTC
cdr3_aa: CASSEEGVSYEQYF

cdr3_length: 13
j_call: TRBJ1-5
d_call: -
clone_size: -
v_call: TRBV5-6
cdr3_nt: TGTGCCAGCGGGACGGGACGCAATCAGCCCCAGCATTTT
cdr3_aa: CASGTGRNQPQHF

cdr3_length: 14
j_call: TRBJ2-4
d_call: -
clone_size: many
v_call: TRBV20-1
cdr3_nt: TGCAGTGCTAGAGATGGGCTGGAGGGAAACATTCAGTACTTC
cdr3_aa: CSARDGLEGNIQYF

cdr3_length: 14
j_call: TRBJ2-1
d_call: -
clone_size: -
v_call: TRBV7-1
cdr3_nt: TGTGCCAGCACCATCTGGCCGGAGCGGAGTGAGCAGTTCTTC
cdr3_aa: CASTIWPERSEQFF

cdr3_length: 15
j_call: TRBJ2-5
d_call: -
clone_size: -
v_call: TRBV7-2
cdr3_nt: TGTGCCAGCCGCCGACAGGACGGGGCGGCAGAGACCCAGTACTTC
cdr3_aa: CASRRQDGAAETQYF

cdr3_length: 13
j_call: TRBJ1-6
d_call: -
clone_size: many
v_call: TRBV7-9
cdr3_nt: TGTGCCAGCACCCTACAGGGCGATTCACCCCTCCACTTT
cdr3_aa: CASTLQGDSPLHF

cdr3_length: 19
j_call: TRBJ2-1
d_call: TRBD2
clone_size: many
v_call: TRBV3-1
cdr3_nt: TGCGCCAGCAGCCCGGGACTAGCGGGGGGCCGAAGCTCCTACAATGAGCAGTTCTTC
cdr3_aa: CASSPGLAGGRSSYNEQFF

cdr3_length: 16
j_call: TRBJ2-3
d_call: TRBD1
clone_size: medium-sized
v_call: TRBV11-2
cdr3_nt: TGTGCCAGCAGCTCAGGACAGGTCTGGGCCACAGATACGCAGTATTTT
cdr3_aa: CASSSGQVWATDTQYF

cdr3_length: 13
j_call: TRBJ2-1
d_call: TRBD2
clone_size: -
v_call: TRBV19
cdr3_nt: TGTGCCAGTAAAGCTAGCGGGGCGCGGGAGCAGTTCTTC
cdr3_aa: CASKASGAREQFF

cdr3_length: 13
j_call: TRBJ1-2
d_call: -
clone_size: many
v_call: TRBV18
cdr3_nt: TGTGCCAGCTCACAAGGGTTCCGGGATGGCTACACCTTC
cdr3_aa: CASSQGFRDGYTF

cdr3_length: 15
j_call: TRBJ2-1
d_call: TRBD2
clone_size: many
v_call: TRBV13
cdr3_nt: TGTGCCAGCAGCCCGGGAGGGATGGGGTACAATGAGCAGTTCTTC
cdr3_aa: CASSPGGMGYNEQFF

cdr3_length: 14
j_call: TRBJ2-1
d_call: TRBD1
clone_size: many
v_call: TRBV2
cdr3_nt: TGTGCCAGCAGTGCCCGGACAGGGGGATATGAGCAGTTCTTC
cdr3_aa: CASSARTGGYEQFF

cdr3_length: 15
j_call: TRBJ1-4
d_call: -
clone_size: many
v_call: TRBV5-1
cdr3_nt: TGCGCCAGCAGCTTGGGGGGGGCGGATTCTGAAAAACTGTTTTTT
cdr3_aa: CASSLGGADSEKLFF

cdr3_length: 16
j_call: TRBJ2-3
d_call: TRBD2
clone_size: -
v_call: TRBV2
cdr3_nt: TGTGCCAGCAGCCCCGGGACTAGCGATAGCACAGATACGCAGTATTTT
cdr3_aa: CASSPGTSDSTDTQYF

cdr3_length: 15
j_call: TRBJ2-2
d_call: -
clone_size: many
v_call: TRBV12-3/TRBV12-4
cdr3_nt: TGTGCCAGCAGGCGCCAGGGGGGCGCCACCGGGGAGCTGTTTTTT
cdr3_aa: CASRRQGGATGELFF

cdr3_length: 19
j_call: TRBJ2-6
d_call: TRBD1
clone_size: many
v_call: TRBV4-2
cdr3_nt: TGTGCCAGCAGCCAAGTAGGGGGTGAGGGGGCGTCTGGGGCCAACGTCCTGACTTTC
cdr3_aa: CASSQVGGEGASGANVLTF

cdr3_length: 15
j_call: TRBJ1-1
d_call: -
clone_size: many
v_call: TRBV7-9
cdr3_nt: TGTGCCAGCAGCCCGGCCTACGGATTGAACACTGAAGCTTTCTTT
cdr3_aa: CASSPAYGLNTEAFF

cdr3_length: 22
j_call: TRBJ2-7
d_call: -
clone_size: -
v_call: TRBV13
cdr3_nt: TGTGCCAGCAGCGTAGATGGCAGGGGAGGCGCGGGCGAGGGAAGTTTCTCCTACGAGCAGTACTTC
cdr3_aa: CASSVDGRGGAGEGSFSYEQYF

cdr3_length: 12
j_call: TRBJ2-7
d_call: TRBD2
clone_size: -
v_call: TRBV29-1
cdr3_nt: TGCAGCGTCGGAACTAGCGGCTGCGAGCAGTACTTC
cdr3_aa: CSVGTSGCEQYF

cdr3_length: 15
j_call: TRBJ2-3
d_call: -
clone_size: -
v_call: TRBV7-9
cdr3_nt: TGTGCCAGCAGGGGGGGGACAGGTAGCACAGATACGCAGTATTTT
cdr3_aa: CASRGGTGSTDTQYF

cdr3_length: 16
j_call: TRBJ2-7
d_call: TRBD1
clone_size: many
v_call: TRBV11-2
cdr3_nt: TGTGCCAGCAGCCCAATAGGGACAGGGTACCGCTACGAGCAGTACTTC
cdr3_aa: CASSPIGTGYRYEQYF

cdr3_length: 14
j_call: TRBJ2-1
d_call: -
clone_size: once
v_call: TRBV3-1
cdr3_nt: TGTGCCAGCAGCCAAGGGCCAGGCCAATGGGAGCAGTTCTTC
cdr3_aa: CASSQGPGQWEQFF

cdr3_length: 13
j_call: TRBJ1-5
d_call: TRBD1
clone_size: many
v_call: TRBV20-1
cdr3_nt: TGCAGTGCCAAGGACAGGGGTGATCAGCCCCAGCATTTT
cdr3_aa: CSAKDRGDQPQHF

cdr3_length: 15
j_call: TRBJ1-1
d_call: TRBD1
clone_size: many
v_call: TRBV19
cdr3_nt: TGTGCCAGTAGTTGGCCGGGACAGGGACACACTGAAGCTTTCTTT
cdr3_aa: CASSWPGQGHTEAFF

cdr3_length: 13
j_call: TRBJ1-1
d_call: -
clone_size: many
v_call: TRBV25-1
cdr3_nt: TGTGCTACGACAGGCCGGTTGGTCACTGAAGCTTTCTTT
cdr3_aa: CATTGRLVTEAFF

cdr3_length: 14
j_call: TRBJ2-3
d_call: -
clone_size: many
v_call: TRBV2
cdr3_nt: TGTGCCAGCAGTGTTGGCGGGAATACAGATACGCAGTATTTT
cdr3_aa: CASSVGGNTDTQYF

cdr3_length: 10
j_call: TRBJ1-2
d_call: -
clone_size: many
v_call: TRBV19
cdr3_nt: TGTGCCAGCGCCGACTTTGGCTACACCTTC
cdr3_aa: CASADFGYTF

cdr3_length: 14
j_call: TRBJ1-5
d_call: -
clone_size: many
v_call: TRBV6-2/TRBV6-3
cdr3_nt: TGTGCCAGCAGTTATTCAAATAGCAATCAGCCCCAGCATTTT
cdr3_aa: CASSYSNSNQPQHF

cdr3_length: 10
j_call: TRBJ2-3
d_call: TRBD2
clone_size: many
v_call: TRBV7-2
cdr3_nt: TGTGCCGGGGGGGGAAATACGCAGTATTTT
cdr3_aa: CAGGGNTQYF